This T cell receptor (beta chain) was obtained from a study of T cell changes during pregnancy in multiple sclerosis. Germline values: CDR1 SNHLY, CDR2 FYNNEI. Trimming stripped 3 bases from V and 0 bases from J, with 9 bases between. The CDR3 is made up of 15 amino acids. Sequencing used immunoSEQ multiplex PCR; TCRdb keeps in-frame clones, though not all of them. The sample consists of around 120,000 clones, just over 90% of them appearing once. This clone showed up just once. The clonotype comes from a female donor with multiple sclerosis, enrolled in a pregnancy study. This chain connects TRBV2 to TRBJ2-4; D not resolved. The sample in question was peripheral blood, obtained after pregnancy. This chain's CDR3 is CASSELLLAKNIQYF. DNA of the CDR3: TGTGCCAGCAGTGAGCTACTACTAGCCAAAAACATTCAGTACTTC.